Below are 27 T cell receptor beta chains sequenced from a single sample in a study of blood T cell repertoires in COVID-19. Some clones are missing from TCRdb's copy, which holds only in-frame ones; the method was immunoSEQ multiplex PCR. The sample yields 150,000 to 200,000 clones, 86% seen once. Material: peripheral blood. The receptor set was obtained from a woman aged 80 or older in a cohort sampled during active or convalescent COVID-19.

This chain joins TRBV5-1 and TRBJ2-5; D possibly corresponds to TRBD1 (6 bases). V was pared by 4 bases and J by 4 bases, with 20 bases between. Germline CDR1 SGHRS, CDR2 YFSETQ. The CDR3 covers 16 residues. In DNA form, the CDR3 reads TGCGCCAGCAGCCCTCGGGTCGGGACATCCTCAGAGACCCAGTACTTC. Translated: CASSPRVGTSSETQYF.

This chain connects TRBV3-1 (or the pseudogene TRBV3-2) to TRBJ2-1; TRBD2 aligns across 7 bases. The CDR3 is 13 amino acids. V shed 3 bases and J 8 bases; nucleotides not matched to a gene: 4. CDR1 is LGHDT and CDR2 is YNNKEL in the germline V gene (reference sequence). The CDR3 nucleotides are TGTGCCAGCAGCCAGGCGGGAGATCATGAGCAGTTCTTC. It encodes CASSQAGDHEQFF.

This clone was observed a handful of times. This sequence joins TRBV12-3 or TRBV12-4 and TRBJ2-1; 9 bases align to TRBD1. V was clipped by 6 bases and J by 12 bases; unmatched bases: 9. The CDR3 contains 13 residues. The CDR3, as DNA: TGTGCCAGCAGGGAATGGACAGGGGAGGTGCAGTTCTTC. Translation gives CASREWTGEVQFF.

The chain joins TRBV28 to TRBJ2-5; 10 bases are a match to TRBD2. Germline V lookup: CDR1 MDHEN, CDR2 SYDVKM. V trimming: 8 bases; J trimming: 4 bases; junction bases outside the gene matches: 7. The CDR3 has 14 amino acids. Written as DNA, the CDR3 is TGTGCCAGCTCCCCTAGCGGGGGAGGAGAGACCCAGTACTTC. Amino acids: CASSPSGGGETQYF.

The chain is built from TRBV18 and TRBJ1-6; tentative D call: TRBD1 (5 bases). Trimming took 5 bases from V and 0 from J, leaving 14 bases between them. The CDR3 is 17 residues long. The V gene's germline CDR1 is KGHSH and CDR2 LQKENI. The CDR3 region is CASSETGGSSYNSPLHF. CDR3 DNA: TGTGCCAGCTCAGAAACCGGGGGGAGCTCCTATAATTCACCCCTCCACTTT.

In its sample, this clone was seen once. The J gene is TRBJ1-4, the V gene TRBV18; a weak D match, TRBD1 (6 bases). The CDR3 contains 16 residues. CDR1 is KGHSH, CDR2 LQKENI, per germline. V lost 6 bases and J 6 bases, leaving 20 bases between the germline ends. CDR3 loop: CASSPGPTGSYEKLFF. The CDR3 DNA sequence: TGTGCCAGCTCCCCGGGTCCCACAGGGTCTTATGAAAAACTGTTTTTT.

This chain uses TRBV7-2 with TRBJ1-4, with D perhaps TRBD1 (5 bases). The CDR3 is 14 residues long. Trimming took off 6 bases at V and 7 bases at J, with 15 bases between the two ends. CDR1 and CDR2 (germline): SGHTA, FQGNSA. CDR3 loop: CASRPDPGVEKLFF. CDR3 bases: TGTGCCAGCAGACCCGACCCGGGGGTTGAAAAACTGTTTTTT.

This clone appeared a single time. The genes are TRBV7-9 and TRBJ2-3; TRBD2 matches at 9 bases. This CDR3 is built from 16 residues. V trimming: 4 bases; J trimming: 0 bases; junction bases outside the gene matches: 5. The germline gives CDR1 SEHNR, CDR2 FQNEAQ (reference sequence). For the CDR3, the DNA is TGTGCCAGCAGCTCCTTTACTAGCGGGAGCACAGATACGCAGTATTTT. Translation: CASSSFTSGSTDTQYF. The variable domain in full, completed from reference TRBV7-9 and TRBJ2-3, reads DTGVSQNPRHKITKRGQNVTFRCDPISEHNRLYWYRQTLGQGPEFLTYFQNEAQLEKSRLLSDRFSAERPKGSFSTLEIQRTEQGDSAMYLCASSSFTSGSTDTQYFGPGTRLTVL.

This sequence joins TRBV2 and TRBJ2-3, with D perhaps matching TRBD2 (5 bases). V lost 6 bases and J lost 2, with 12 bases in between. This CDR3 is built from 14 residues. Germline CDR1 and CDR2: SNHLY and FYNNEI. The CDR3 nucleotides are TGTGCCAGCAGAGAGCGGACCTCCACAGATACGCAGTATTTT. It codes for CASRERTSTDTQYF.

The rearrangement links TRBV6-5 to TRBJ1-4; TRBD1 agrees at 9 bases. V shed 6 bases and J 7 bases; nucleotides not matched to a gene: 6. Germline CDR1 is MNHEY and CDR2 is SVGAGI. This CDR3 has 14 amino acids. CDR3 sequence reads: CASRRQGGGEKLFF. CDR3 DNA sequence: TGTGCCAGCAGACGACAGGGGGGTGGTGAAAAACTGTTTTTT.

J is TRBJ2-1 and V is TRBV5-4; 7 nucleotides match TRBD1. Germline CDR1 reads SGHNT; CDR2 reads YYREEE (reference sequence). V trimming: 2 bases; J trimming: 5 bases; junction bases outside the gene matches: 10. The CDR3 runs 16 residues. This chain's CDR3 is CASSFKGQSLNNEQFF. CDR3 coding DNA: TGTGCCAGCAGCTTTAAGGGACAGAGCTTAAACAATGAGCAGTTCTTC.

The chain employs TRBV27 and TRBJ2-2, with 11 bases matching TRBD2. The CDR3 totals 17 residues. The junction had 8 bases not matched to a gene; V was cut back by 5 bases and J by 3 bases. CDR1 is MNHEY and CDR2 is SMNVEV in the germline V gene (reference sequence). CDR3 loop: CASSPRVAGGYTGELFF. DNA of the CDR3: TGTGCCAGCAGTCCCCGGGTAGCGGGGGGGTACACCGGGGAGCTGTTTTTT.

The CDR3 DNA is TGTGCCAGCTCACTAGGTACAGGGCGACTCACTGAAGCTTTCTTT. It encodes CASSLGTGRLTEAFF. The chain uses TRBV18 and TRBJ1-1; possible D gene TRBD1, 6 bases. CDR3 length equals 15 residues. With 4 bases removed from V and 4 bases from J, the gap between germline ends came to 16 bases. Germline lookup yields CDR1 KGHSH and CDR2 LQKENI.

J is TRBJ1-1 and V is TRBV30; no clear D. This CDR3 is built from 18 residues. Germline CDR1 is GTSNPN and CDR2 is SVGIG (reference sequence). The V and J ends lost 0 bases and 0 bases respectively, with 20 bases between them. CDR3 sequence: CAWSVRFGRRVMNTEAFF. The CDR3 DNA reads TGTGCCTGGAGTGTACGTTTTGGTAGGAGGGTGATGAACACTGAAGCTTTCTTT.

The V gene is TRBV2, the J gene TRBJ2-7; 9 bases map to TRBD1. CDR1 and CDR2 (germline): SNHLY, FYNNEI. The CDR3 loop spans 14 amino acids. Trimming took 5 bases from V and 3 from J; bases not matched to a gene: 5. This CDR3 reads CASSFTGGIYEQYV. The CDR3 DNA reads TGTGCCAGCAGTTTTACAGGGGGCATCTACGAGCAGTACGTC.

This chain uses TRBV7-6 with TRBJ1-6; no definite D call. This CDR3 has 15 residues. Germline V gene data show CDR1 as SGHVS and CDR2 as FNYEAQ. Trimming cost V 1 base and J 10 bases, with 14 bases left between them. The CDR3, as DNA: TGTGCCAGCAGCTTAGTTGGGTTCCAGGAATCACCCCTCCACTTT. Its translation is CASSLVGFQESPLHF.

This chain connects TRBV4-1 to TRBJ1-1; tentatively, D is TRBD1 (6 bases). Trimming stripped 3 bases from V and 4 bases from J, with 15 bases between. CDR1 is MGHRA and CDR2 is YSYEKL in the germline V gene. The CDR3 runs 15 residues. CDR3 sequence (DNA): TGCGCCAGCAGCCAGACCGCTACAGGGTCCACTGAAGCTTTCTTT. This encodes CASSQTATGSTEAFF.

The rearrangement joins TRBV5-1 to TRBJ2-1, with D perhaps matching TRBD2 (5 bases). This CDR3 has 13 amino acids. V lost 0 bases and J lost 8, with 9 bases in between. Per germline, CDR1 SGHRS and CDR2 YFSETQ. The DNA for the CDR3 is TGCGCCAGCAGCTTGGAAGAGGGTTATGAGCAGTTCTTC. Translation: CASSLEEGYEQFF.

V gene TRBV19 combines with J gene TRBJ2-5, with no clear D. V shed 3 bases and J shed 5 bases, with 13 bases lying between them. This CDR3 region has 14 residues. Germline CDR1 reads LNHDA; CDR2 reads SQIVND (reference sequence). The CDR3 spells CASSIGQARETQYF. The CDR3 region has the DNA TGTGCCAGTAGTATTGGGCAGGCACGGGAGACCCAGTACTTC.

This chain joins TRBV11-2 and TRBJ2-1; no definite D call. The CDR3 covers 13 residues. V was clipped by 6 bases and J by 3 bases, with 9 bases between them. The V gene's germline CDR1 is SGHAT and CDR2 FQNNGV. The CDR3 DNA sequence: TGTGCCAGCAGTGGTCAGCGCTACAATGAGCAGTTCTTC. Amino acid sequence: CASSGQRYNEQFF.

J is TRBJ1-1 and V is TRBV5-6; TRBD1 matches at 7 bases. The CDR3 totals 16 residues. Germline V gene data show CDR1 as SGHDT and CDR2 as YYEEEE. Losses at the gene ends were 0 bases for V and 1 base for J; bases not matched to a gene: 6. The CDR3: CASSLALGGQNTEAFF. The CDR3 region has the DNA TGTGCCAGCAGCTTGGCCCTAGGGGGCCAGAACACTGAAGCTTTCTTT.

This sequence joins TRBV7-9 and TRBJ1-2; 8 nucleotides agree with TRBD1. The CDR3 has 18 residues. V shed 5 bases, J shed 10 bases, and the junction held 24 bases outside the gene matches. Germline V gives CDR1 SEHNR, CDR2 FQNEAQ (reference sequence). DNA for the CDR3: TGTGCCAGCAGCATTTATCCCGGGACCCAGGGGGCGCAGATAGTCTACACCTTC. The encoded protein is CASSIYPGTQGAQIVYTF. Full variable domain (remainder filled in from reference TRBV7-9 and TRBJ1-2): DTGVSQNPRHKITKRGQNVTFRCDPISEHNRLYWYRQTLGQGPEFLTYFQNEAQLEKSRLLSDRFSAERPKGSFSTLEIQRTEQGDSAMYLCASSIYPGTQGAQIVYTFGSGTRLTVV.

The chain carries TRBV2 and TRBJ2-5; 7 bases map to TRBD2. Germline CDR1 and CDR2: SNHLY and FYNNEI. V lost 8 bases, J lost 4 bases, and 10 bases stayed unmatched. This CDR3 has 14 residues. CDR3 DNA sequence: TGTGCCAGCGAGACAGCGGGAAGTGGAGAGACCCAGTACTTC. This codes for CASETAGSGETQYF.

The rearrangement uses TRBV5-4 and TRBJ2-2, with 11 positions matching TRBD1. Trimming at V came to 4 bases and at J to 5 bases, leaving 10 bases not matched to a gene. The germline gives CDR1 SGHNT, CDR2 YYREEE (reference sequence). CDR3 length equals 17 residues. Here the CDR3 reads CASSPRTGGARTGELFF. The DNA for the CDR3 is TGTGCCAGCAGCCCCAGGACAGGGGGCGCGAGGACCGGGGAGCTGTTTTTT.

The chain joins TRBV19 to TRBJ1-4, with D perhaps TRBD1 (6 bases). The CDR3 runs to 15 residues. Germline CDR1 LNHDA, CDR2 SQIVND (reference sequence). Trimming removed 7 bases at V and 5 bases at J, with 17 bases between. The CDR3 spells CASIAGVGENEKLFF. The DNA of the CDR3 is TGTGCCAGTATCGCAGGGGTGGGTGAAAATGAAAAACTGTTTTTT. Full variable domain (rest looked up from reference TRBV19 and TRBJ1-4): DGGITQSPKYLFRKEGQNVTLSCEQNLNHDAMYWYRQDPGQGLRLIYYSQIVNDFQKGDIAEGYSVSREKKESFPLTVTSAQKNPTAFYLCASIAGVGENEKLFFGSGTQLSVL.

The gene calls are TRBV5-6 and TRBJ1-4; 11 bases align to TRBD1. The CDR3 loop spans 15 amino acids. Germline lookup yields CDR1 SGHDT and CDR2 YYEEEE. V gave up 4 bases and J gave up 7 bases; unmatched junction bases: 6. The DNA of the CDR3 is TGTGCCAGCAGCGGTGGACAGGGGGCTTTTGAAAAACTGTTTTTT. Translating gives CASSGGQGAFEKLFF.

The chain carries TRBV5-1 and TRBJ1-2; D perhaps matches TRBD1 (6 bases). The CDR3 runs to 13 residues. Between the trimmed V and J ends, which lost 2 bases and 4 bases, there was a span of 9 bases. CDR1 and CDR2 from the germline V gene are SGHRS and YFSETQ. CDR3 loop: CASSFQQGYGYTF. CDR3 nucleotides: TGCGCCAGCAGCTTCCAACAGGGCTATGGCTACACCTTC.